Below are 17 T cell receptor beta chains sequenced from a single sample in a study of blood T cell repertoires in COVID-19. The protocol was immunoSEQ multiplex PCR, while the TCRdb copy is restricted to in-frame clones and leaves out a portion. The table records 250,000 to 300,000 clones, roughly 84% of them present only once. The sequenced sample was PBMCs or T cells enriched from blood (not recorded which). All receptors derive from a man aged 45-65 years who had recovered from COVID-19.

This clone was recorded only once. The chain is built from TRBV9 and TRBJ1-2; 7 nucleotides agree with TRBD1. Trimming at V came to 3 bases and at J to 4 bases, leaving 9 bases not matched to a gene. CDR3 length: 15 amino acids. In germline, CDR1 is SGDLS, CDR2 YYNGEE. The CDR3 protein is CASSARQGSLYGYTF. The DNA for the CDR3 is TGTGCCAGCAGCGCAAGACAGGGAAGTCTCTATGGCTACACCTTC.

The gene calls are TRBV11-3 and TRBJ2-7, with D tentatively TRBD2 (7 bases). Trimming left V 1 base short and J 1 base short, with 11 bases between. Germline V lookup: CDR1 SGHNT, CDR2 YENEEA. The CDR3 is 15 amino acids. The CDR3 DNA reads TGTGCCAGCAGCTTAGCGGCGGGGGCATCCTACGAGCAGTACTTC. Its protein product is CASSLAAGASYEQYF.

This clone was detected only once. The chain links TRBV10-1 to TRBJ2-1; 9 nucleotides agree with TRBD1. CDR1 is WNHNN, CDR2 SYGVQD, per germline (reference sequence). The V and J ends lost 3 bases and 12 bases, in that order; junction bases with no gene match: 6. The CDR3 is made up of 13 amino acids. CDR3 sequence reads: CASSDLTGGTQFF. The CDR3 nucleotides are TGCGCCAGCAGTGACTTGACAGGGGGTACGCAGTTCTTC.

The chain links TRBV6-5 to TRBJ1-1, with D maybe TRBD1 (6 bases). Germline V gene data show CDR1 as MNHEY and CDR2 as SVGAGI. The V end was cut by 8 bases, the J end by 5 bases, with 15 bases between. This CDR3 spans 13 amino acids. CDR3 nucleotide sequence: TGTGCCAGCCTACTCAGGGGAGGGACTGAAGCTTTCTTT. Translation gives CASLLRGGTEAFF.

This clone was detected ten times or more. This chain uses TRBV11-3 with TRBJ1-4; 8 bases align to TRBD1. Germline V lookup: CDR1 SGHNT, CDR2 YENEEA. CDR3 length: 14 amino acids. Germline trimming cut 3 bases from V and 5 bases from J; bases unmatched to any gene: 2. The CDR3 region has the DNA TGTGCCAGCAGCTTCGGGACAGGCAATGAAAAACTGTTTTTT. Residues: CASSFGTGNEKLFF.

The genes are TRBV12-3 or TRBV12-4 and TRBJ1-5, with 9 bases matching TRBD1. The CDR3 covers 12 residues. The V gene end was trimmed by 10 bases and the J gene end by 7 bases; junction bases not matched to a gene: 5. In nucleotides, the CDR3 is TGTGCCACCTCGGACAGGGGCCAGCCCCAGCATTTT. Its translation is CATSDRGQPQHF.

This CDR3 reads CATSDIAGTGSYEQYF. CDR3 coding DNA: TGTGCCACCAGTGATATAGCCGGGACAGGGTCCTACGAGCAGTACTTC. The chain uses TRBV24-1 and TRBJ2-7; 9 bases are a match to TRBD1. The CDR3 sequence is 16 residues long. V shed 3 bases and J 1 base; nucleotides not matched to a gene: 6. Germline-derived CDR1 and CDR2 are KGHDR and SFDVKD.

The V and J genes are TRBV10-3 and TRBJ2-1; the match to TRBD2 covers 10 bases. The V gene end was trimmed by 4 bases and the J gene end by 0 bases; junction bases not matched to a gene: 3. Germline CDR1 reads ENHRY; CDR2 reads SYGVKD. The CDR3 is 16 amino acids. The CDR3 DNA follows: TGTGCCATCAGTGTAGGACTAGCGGTCTCCTACAATGAGCAGTTCTTC. Translated, it gives CAISVGLAVSYNEQFF.

This chain connects TRBV5-1 to TRBJ1-2; D might be TRBD1 (6 bases). CDR3 length: 12 residues. With 2 bases removed from V and 8 bases from J, the gap between germline ends came to 10 bases. Germline V gene sequence: CDR1 SGHRS, CDR2 YFSETQ. CDR3 amino acids: CASSLQGAGYTF. The CDR3 nucleotides read TGCGCCAGCAGCTTACAGGGTGCAGGCTACACCTTC.

J is TRBJ2-7 and V is TRBV5-4; D perhaps matches TRBD1 (6 bases). V lost 4 bases and J lost 2, with 10 bases in between. Germline CDR1 reads SGHNT; CDR2 reads YYREEE (reference sequence). The CDR3 runs to 13 residues. The CDR3 loop is CASSPGQTYEQYF. CDR3 coding DNA: TGTGCCAGCAGCCCAGGACAGACCTACGAGCAGTACTTC.

The chain carries TRBV7-2 and TRBJ2-2; TRBD2 is a possible D gene (7 bases). Germline V gives CDR1 SGHTA, CDR2 FQGNSA. V was cut by 6 bases and J by 6 bases, with 14 bases left in between. The CDR3 is made up of 14 amino acids. CDR3 DNA sequence: TGTGCCAGCAGACGAGGGGGGGAGTCCGGGGAGCTGTTTTTT. It codes for CASRRGGESGELFF.

This clone was seen a handful of times. The chain carries TRBV7-2 and TRBJ2-2; TRBD1 aligns across 9 bases. The V gene end was trimmed by 10 bases and the J gene end by 6 bases; junction bases not matched to a gene: 6. CDR3 length: 13 amino acids. Germline CDR1 and CDR2: SGHTA and FQGNSA. CDR3 coding DNA: TGTGCCATCTCTGACAGGGGGGCCGGGGAGCTGTTTTTT. The encoded protein is CAISDRGAGELFF.

CDR3 DNA: TGCGCCAGCAGCCTCCAATGGGGGGGACAGGGGGCGTCAAACTTCATGAACACTGAAGCTTTCTTT. This translates into CASSLQWGGQGASNFMNTEAFF. This sequence joins TRBV4-1 and TRBJ1-1, with TRBD1 identical over 12 bases. Trimming took 4 bases from V and 0 from J; bases not matched to a gene: 21. The CDR3 has 22 amino acids. The germline CDR1 and CDR2 sequences are MGHRA and YSYEKL.

This clone was seen once. This chain uses TRBV12-5 with TRBJ2-1, with 9 bases matching TRBD1. Germline V gene lookup returns CDR1 LGHNT and CDR2 FRNRAP. Trimming removed 1 base from V and 15 bases from J; junction bases left unmatched: 7. This CDR3 region has 13 residues. CDR3 DNA sequence: TGTGCTAGTGGTTTGGGGGCGGGACAGGGCCGGTTCTTC. Protein: CASGLGAGQGRFF.

This rearrangement joins TRBV9 to TRBJ1-5, with D tentatively TRBD1 (5 bases). Germline V gene lookup returns CDR1 SGDLS and CDR2 YYNGEE. This CDR3 comprises 15 residues. V dropped 0 bases and J dropped 4 bases, with 11 bases sitting between them. The CDR3 region has the DNA TGTGCCAGCAGCGTAGATCCAGGGATAAATCAGCCCCAGCATTTT. Its translation: CASSVDPGINQPQHF.

The chain has TRBV11-3 and TRBJ1-6, with 7 bases matching TRBD1. Germline-derived CDR1 and CDR2 are SGHNT and YENEEA. With 4 bases clipped from V and 10 bases from J, the junction kept 4 bases outside the gene matches. This CDR3 comprises 13 residues. CDR3 amino acids: CASSSDRLSPLHF. The DNA for the CDR3 is TGTGCCAGCAGCTCGGACAGGCTCTCACCCCTCCACTTT.

The chain joins TRBV2 to TRBJ2-3; no reliable D call. The CDR3 loop spans 14 amino acids. Trimming left V 11 bases short and J 1 base short, with 16 bases between. Germline lookup yields CDR1 SNHLY and CDR2 FYNNEI. The CDR3 region is CAGQPGWGTDTQYF. CDR3 nucleotide sequence: TGTGCCGGGCAACCTGGTTGGGGCACAGATACGCAGTATTTT. Together with reference TRBV2 and TRBJ2-3, the CDR3 gives the full variable domain: EPEVTQTPSHQVTQMGQEVILRCVPISNHLYFYWYRQILGQKVEFLVSFYNNEISEKSEIFDDQFSVERPDGSNFTLKIRSTKLEDSAMYFCAGQPGWGTDTQYFGPGTRLTVL.